The sequence of this T cell receptor (beta chain) was determined in a study of response to subunit inactivated influenza vaccine. General study results and limits: The authors proposed limited new T cell recruitment per seasonal influenza vaccination.

MiXCR was run by TCRdb on the RT-PCR reads, yielding one entry per CDR3 protein. This sample yields under 200,000 distinct CDR3 sequences, of which about a tenth are seen a single time; approximately 13% belongs to the top ten. Trimming pared 0 bases from V and 5 bases from J, leaving 9 bases between. CDR3 length equals 14 residues. The germline V gene has CDR1 SGDLS and CDR2 YYNGEE. Turning to this clonotype: Its target is unknown.

The material was non-naive T cells sorted from PBMCs, obtained 40 to 50 days after vaccination. The source is a man in his fifties who received an inactivated influenza vaccine. The V gene is TRBV9, the J gene TRBJ1-5, with D perhaps TRBD1 (5 bases). The CDR3 DNA sequence: TGTGCCAGCAGCGTAGGGGGGTACGATCAGCCCCAGCATTTT. Amino acids: CASSVGGYDQPQHF.